Below are 24 T cell receptor beta chains sequenced from a single sample in a study of neurological immune-mediated disorders. TCRdb used MiXCR to reprocess the 5' RACE reads, holding one entry per CDR3 protein. The data contain 14,000 or so distinct CDR3 sequences, about 12% of them seen just once; the ten biggest clones take up about 40%. The sample was CD8+ T cells from blood. All receptors derive from a female donor with HTLV-1-associated myelopathy (HAM/TSP).

By share, this clonotype counts as medium-sized. The chain links TRBV5-5 to TRBJ1-4; 9 nucleotides agree with TRBD1. Germline lookup yields CDR1 SGHKS and CDR2 YYEKEE (reference sequence). This CDR3 is built from 16 residues. J was trimmed by 7 bases and V by 0 bases; bases with no gene match: 7. The CDR3, as DNA: TGTGCCAGCAGCTTGGGGGACAGGGAGTTAGGTGAAAAACTGTTTTTT. Its protein product is CASSLGDRELGEKLFF.

This clonotype was seen repeatedly, ten times or more. The chain links TRBV28 to TRBJ2-7, with no clear D. The V gene's germline CDR1 is MDHEN and CDR2 SYDVKM. CDR3 length equals 14 residues. Trimming took 3 bases from V and 3 from J, leaving 12 bases between them. The CDR3 spells CASSFDDTLYEQYF. In DNA, the CDR3 is TGTGCCAGCAGTTTCGACGACACACTCTACGAGCAGTACTTC.

This clonotype was recorded many times. The chain recombines TRBV7-2 with TRBJ2-1; D may match TRBD1 or TRBD2 (6 bases each). The germline V gene has CDR1 SGHTA and CDR2 FQGNSA. The CDR3 length is 16 residues. V lost 5 bases, J lost 2 bases, and 16 bases lay in between. The DNA for the CDR3 is TGTGCCAGCAGCAAAGAGGGGGGTGCCACCTACAATGAGCAGTTCTTC. Its protein is CASSKEGGATYNEQFF.

This clonotype was counted ten times or more. V and J are TRBV4-1 and TRBJ2-3; D is perhaps TRBD1 or TRBD2 (5 bases each). Trimming removed 3 bases from V and 4 bases from J, with 14 bases in between. The germline gives CDR1 MGHRA, CDR2 YSYEKL. The CDR3 loop spans 15 amino acids. The CDR3 is CASSHGTPEADTQYF. In nucleotides, the CDR3 is TGCGCCAGCAGCCACGGGACCCCAGAGGCAGATACGCAGTATTTT.

This clonotype showed up many times. The V call is TRBV5-4, the J call TRBJ2-1; the match to TRBD2 covers 8 bases. The CDR3 has 15 amino acids. Germline CDR1 SGHNT, CDR2 YYREEE (reference sequence). V shed 5 bases, J shed 1 base, and the junction held 5 bases outside the gene matches. The CDR3 DNA sequence: TGTGCCAGCAGGCAGTCGGGAGGGTCCTACAATGAGCAGTTCTTC. It yields the protein CASRQSGGSYNEQFF.

This clonotype was seen ten or more times. The chain recombines TRBV20-1 with TRBJ2-1; 14 bases are a match to TRBD2. The V segment lost 0 bases and the J segment 3 bases; nucleotides outside the gene matches: 7. This CDR3 is 18 amino acids long. The germline CDR1 and CDR2 sequences are DFQATT and SNEGSKA (reference sequence). The CDR3 DNA sequence: TGCAGTGCTAGAGATCGGGGACTAGCGGGGGTCCTCTACAATGAGCAGTTCTTC. It yields the protein CSARDRGLAGVLYNEQFF.

This clonotype was found many times. The J gene is TRBJ1-5, the V gene TRBV28, with a tentative D call TRBD1 (6 bases). The V end lost 7 bases, the J end lost 6 bases, and 16 bases lay between the germline ends. Germline assignment: CDR1 MDHEN and CDR2 SYDVKM. The CDR3 runs 14 residues. In DNA form, the CDR3 reads TGTGCCAGCACCCTAACAGGGATGGGTCAGCCCCAGCATTTT. Translating gives CASTLTGMGQPQHF.

CDR3 sequence: CASSSTGGPLNNEQFF. CDR3 DNA sequence: TGTGCCAGCAGCTCAACAGGGGGCCCACTAAACAATGAGCAGTTCTTC. The chain combines TRBV7-6 with TRBJ2-1; 9 positions agree with TRBD1. The CDR3 contains 16 residues. Germline assignment: CDR1 SGHVS and CDR2 FNYEAQ. J was trimmed by 5 bases and V by 4 bases; bases with no gene match: 9. Full variable domain (missing parts from reference TRBV7-6 and TRBJ2-1): GAGVSQSPRYKVTKRGQDVALRCDPISGHVSLYWYRQALGQGPEFLTYFNYEAQQDKSGLPNDRFSAERPEGSISTLTIQRTEQRDSAMYRCASSSTGGPLNNEQFFGPGTRLTVL.

This clonotype was counted ten times or more. V usage is TRBV6-5 and J usage is TRBJ2-5; D is perhaps TRBD1 or TRBD2 (5 bases each). Germline V gene lookup returns CDR1 MNHEY and CDR2 SVGAGI. Trimming shortened V by 8 bases and J by 7 bases, and 17 bases separated the two germline ends. The CDR3 spans 13 residues. The CDR3 here is CASGDGPPGTQYF. The CDR3 region has the DNA TGTGCCAGCGGGGACGGTCCCCCAGGGACCCAGTACTTC.

This clonotype was seen at least ten times. J is TRBJ2-1 and V is TRBV7-9, with TRBD2 matching over 9 bases. This CDR3 is built from 15 residues. With 1 base clipped from V and 5 bases from J, the junction kept 3 bases outside the gene matches. The germline gives CDR1 SEHNR, CDR2 FQNEAQ (reference sequence). The CDR3 loop is CASSLEVAGDNEQFF. CDR3 DNA: TGTGCCAGCAGCTTAGAGGTAGCGGGGGACAATGAGCAGTTCTTC.

This clonotype came up many times. The CDR3 reads CASSYTDRDEQYF. CDR3 DNA sequence: TGTGCCAGCAGTTATACCGACAGGGATGAGCAGTATTTT. This rearrangement joins TRBV6-5 to TRBJ2-3; 7 nucleotides line up with TRBD1. CDR3 length: 13 residues. The trim removed 3 bases at V and 11 bases at J, leaving 8 bases unmatched. Germline CDR1 reads MNHEY; CDR2 reads SVGAGI.

This clonotype was seen at least ten times. The V call is TRBV4-2, the J call TRBJ2-7; 8 bases fit TRBD2. Per the germline V gene, CDR1 is LGHNA and CDR2 is YNFKEQ. V was pared by 1 base and J by 1 base, with 6 bases of the junction left unmatched. This CDR3 is built from 16 residues. The CDR3: CASSQGGRGGSYEQYF. CDR3 in DNA: TGTGCCAGCAGCCAAGGGGGTCGGGGGGGTTCCTACGAGCAGTACTTC.

This clonotype was seen many times. The V gene is TRBV27, the J gene TRBJ1-5; unclear D gene. The CDR3 totals 13 residues. Trimming left V 0 bases short and J 12 bases short, with 12 bases between. CDR1 is MNHEY and CDR2 is SMNVEV in the germline V gene (reference sequence). CDR3 bases: TGTGCCAGCAGTTTATCGACCGGAATGAACCAGCATTTT. It encodes CASSLSTGMNQHF.

At least ten counts were recorded for this clonotype. Here the CDR3 DNA reads TGTGCCAGCAGCTCTTATAGCGGATCTTCCTACGAGCAGTACTTC. It codes for CASSSYSGSSYEQYF. The rearrangement uses TRBV11-2 and TRBJ2-7, with D perhaps matching TRBD2 (6 bases). Trimming shortened V by 4 bases and J by 1 base, and 14 bases separated the two germline ends. This CDR3 spans 15 amino acids. The V gene's germline CDR1 is SGHAT and CDR2 FQNNGV.

This clonotype was seen many times. This chain joins TRBV7-6 and TRBJ2-1, with unresolved D. CDR3 size: 11 residues. The germline gives CDR1 SGHVS, CDR2 FNYEAQ. The germline V and J ends were trimmed by 1 base and 15 bases, with 10 bases remaining between them. In nucleotides, the CDR3 is TGTGCCAGCAGCTTAGGCGCCCAGCGGTTCTTC. This codes for CASSLGAQRFF.

This clonotype was seen many times. This chain links TRBV12-5 with TRBJ2-7, with 11 nucleotides matching TRBD2. This CDR3 is built from 14 residues. The V and J ends lost 6 bases and 4 bases, in that order; junction bases with no gene match: 5. Germline CDR1 is LGHNT and CDR2 is FRNRAP. The CDR3 loop is CASGSLAGGYEQYF. CDR3 sequence (DNA): TGTGCTAGTGGCAGCCTAGCGGGAGGTTACGAGCAGTACTTC. Variable domain in full (rest from reference TRBV12-5 and TRBJ2-7): DARVTQTPRHKVTEMGQEVTMRCQPILGHNTVFWYRQTMMQGLELLAYFRNRAPLDDSGMPKDRFSAEMPDATLATLKIQPSEPRDSAVYFCASGSLAGGYEQYFGPGTRLTVT.

This clonotype was picked up many times. The V gene is TRBV7-8, the J gene TRBJ2-7, with 7 bases lining up with TRBD1. This CDR3 region has 14 residues. The germline V gene has CDR1 SGHVS and CDR2 FQNEAQ. The trim removed 5 bases at V and 5 bases at J, leaving 9 bases unmatched. The CDR3 bases are TGTGCCAGCAGCCAACCCGGGACAGCTGACGAGCAGTACTTC. It translates to CASSQPGTADEQYF. Full variable domain (rest looked up from reference TRBV7-8 and TRBJ2-7): GAGVSQSPRYKVAKRGQDVALRCDPISGHVSLFWYQQALGQGPEFLTYFQNEAQLDKSGLPSDRFFAERPEGSVSTLKIQRTQQEDSAVYLCASSQPGTADEQYFGPGTRLTVT.

This clonotype was counted at least ten times. The chain links TRBV6-2 or TRBV6-3 to TRBJ2-3; D may be TRBD1 (6 bases). The V end was cut by 1 base, the J end by 3 bases, with 8 bases between. CDR3 length: 14 amino acids. The germline V gene has CDR1 MNHEY and CDR2 SVGEGT. DNA for the CDR3: TGTGCCAGCAGTTACTGGACAGCTACAGATACGCAGTATTTT. Protein product: CASSYWTATDTQYF.

In its sample, this clonotype was seen many times. CDR3 sequence (DNA): TGCGCCAGCAGCTTGACTGCGGCGGGATCGGATACGTACGAGCAGTACTTC. It yields the protein CASSLTAAGSDTYEQYF. The chain combines TRBV5-1 with TRBJ2-7; D possibly corresponds to TRBD2 (6 bases). CDR1 is SGHRS, CDR2 YFSETQ, per germline. Trimming left V 1 base short and J 4 bases short, with 21 bases between. The CDR3 has 17 residues.

This clonotype was counted many times. The V gene is TRBV20-1, the J gene TRBJ2-1; 10 positions match TRBD2. With V trimmed by 2 bases and J by 7 bases, 5 bases remained unmatched. Germline V gene lookup returns CDR1 DFQATT and CDR2 SNEGSKA (reference sequence). This CDR3 is 14 amino acids long. CDR3 bases: TGCAGTGCTAGACAGCGGGAGGGCCTGAATGAGCAGTTCTTC. It codes for CSARQREGLNEQFF.

The sample holds many counts of this clonotype. The chain joins TRBV27 to TRBJ2-3; TRBD2 aligns across 8 bases. There are 16 residues in the CDR3. In germline, CDR1 is MNHEY, CDR2 SMNVEV (reference sequence). J was trimmed by 1 base and V by 5 bases; bases with no gene match: 8. The CDR3 is CASSPIAGLGTDTQYF. The CDR3, as DNA: TGTGCCAGCAGTCCCATAGCGGGACTCGGCACAGATACGCAGTATTTT.

This clonotype was seen at least ten times. The J gene is TRBJ2-7, the V gene TRBV6-2 or TRBV6-3; 7 bases line up with TRBD2. J lost 6 bases, V lost 7 bases, and 12 bases had no gene match. The CDR3 is 14 residues long. The germline gives CDR1 MNHEY, CDR2 SVGEGT. The CDR3 sequence is CASIGTTPLIEQYF. Here the CDR3 DNA reads TGTGCCAGCATTGGGACTACTCCTCTAATCGAGCAGTACTTC.

This clonotype was picked up many times. This chain links TRBV27 with TRBJ2-3, with D possibly being TRBD2 (6 bases). Between the trimmed V and J ends, which lost 6 bases and 6 bases, there was a span of 16 bases. Germline CDR1 reads MNHEY; CDR2 reads SMNVEV (reference sequence). The CDR3 extends over 14 amino acids. CDR3: CASRRRGWMDTQYF. In nucleotides, the CDR3 is TGTGCCAGCAGGAGGAGGGGCTGGATGGATACGCAGTATTTT.

This clonotype was seen more than once but under ten times. The chain uses TRBV6-1 and TRBJ2-1; 7 bases map to TRBD2. Trimming removed 5 bases from V and 6 bases from J; junction bases left unmatched: 10. The V gene's germline CDR1 is MNHNS and CDR2 SASEGT. The CDR3 is 15 residues long. The CDR3 loop reads CASSFRPSGGNEQFF. In DNA, the CDR3 is TGTGCCAGCAGTTTTCGACCATCGGGAGGCAATGAGCAGTTCTTC.